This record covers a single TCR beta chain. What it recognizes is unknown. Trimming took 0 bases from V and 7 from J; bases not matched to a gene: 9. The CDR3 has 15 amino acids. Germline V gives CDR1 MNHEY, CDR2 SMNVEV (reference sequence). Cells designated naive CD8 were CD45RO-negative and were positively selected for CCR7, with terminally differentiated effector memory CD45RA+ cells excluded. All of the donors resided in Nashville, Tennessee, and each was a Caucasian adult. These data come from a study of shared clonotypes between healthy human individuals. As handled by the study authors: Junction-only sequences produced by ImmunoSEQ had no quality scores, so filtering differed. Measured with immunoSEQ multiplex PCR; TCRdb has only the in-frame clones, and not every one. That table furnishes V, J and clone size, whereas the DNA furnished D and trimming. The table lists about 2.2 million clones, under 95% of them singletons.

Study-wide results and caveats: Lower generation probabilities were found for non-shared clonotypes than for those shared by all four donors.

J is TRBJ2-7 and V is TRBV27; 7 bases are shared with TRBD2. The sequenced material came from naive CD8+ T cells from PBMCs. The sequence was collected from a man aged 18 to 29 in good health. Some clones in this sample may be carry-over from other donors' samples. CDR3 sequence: CASSLSGEGRREQYF. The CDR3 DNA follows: TGTGCCAGCAGTTTATCGGGGGAGGGCCGGCGAGAGCAGTACTTC.